This is a list of T cell receptor beta chains from one sample in a study of OX40 agonist ivuxolimab in advanced cancers. Assay: immunoSEQ multiplex PCR; the TCRdb copy retains only in-frame clones and omits some. The table lists more than 45,000 clones, about 76% of them singletons. This material consisted of CD4+ or CD8+ T cells sorted from blood, taken in a trial of the OX40 agonist ivuxolimab. Receptors originate from an adult with an advanced solid tumor such as melanoma, head and neck, liver or kidney cancer. The CDR3 runs from the conserved cysteine through the conserved F or W. The D gene is left open where the match is weak. Only some rows state a clone size, as once, few, many or a class for expanded clones.

J | size | V | D | DNA | CDR3
TRBJ2-1 | few | TRBV28 | NA | TGTGCCAGCAGTCCAAGGGGGTTTAGCTCCTACAATGAGCAGTTCTTC | CASSPRGFSSYNEQFF
TRBJ1-1 | NA | TRBV29-1 | NA | TGCAGCGTGAAAAGGGGGACGGAGAACACTGAAGCTTTCTTT | CSVKRGTENTEAFF
TRBJ1-2 | NA | TRBV19 | NA | TGTGCCAGTAGTCCTGGAGGGGGGGCCAACTATGGCTACACCTTC | CASSPGGGANYGYTF
TRBJ1-6 | NA | TRBV6-1 | TRBD1 | TGTGCCAGCAGTGAAGCCTCCGGGACAGGGAGTAATTCACCCCTCCACTTT | CASSEASGTGSNSPLHF
TRBJ2-2 | NA | TRBV27 | NA | TGTGCCAGCAGAACTGACCAGTTCACCGGGGAGCTGTTTTTT | CASRTDQFTGELFF
TRBJ2-7 | NA | TRBV5-1 | NA | TGCGCCAGCAGCTGGACGACAGAATACGAGCAGTACTTC | CASSWTTEYEQYF
TRBJ1-4 | NA | TRBV28 | NA | TGTGCCAGCAGGCAACAGGGAAATGAAAAACTGTTTTTT | CASRQQGNEKLFF
TRBJ2-2 | NA | TRBV12-5 | TRBD2 | TGTGCTAGTGGTTTGGGAGGGACTACAGGACATACCGGGGAGCTGTTTTTT | CASGLGGTTGHTGELFF
TRBJ2-5 | NA | TRBV7-9 | TRBD2 | TGTGCCAGCAGTCAGGGACTAGCGGGGGGGCGTGAGACCCAGTACTTC | CASSQGLAGGRETQYF
TRBJ1-2 | NA | TRBV18 | TRBD1 | TGTGCCAGCTCACTGAATCCCGGGACAGGGACCTTTGGCTACACCTTC | CASSLNPGTGTFGYTF
TRBJ2-1 | NA | TRBV11-2 | TRBD1 | TGTGCCAGCAGCTCGAACCGGGACAGGATGTTCTTC | CASSSNRDRMFF
TRBJ1-2 | NA | TRBV18 | TRBD1 | TGTGCCAGCTCACCAGACAGGGGCTATGGCTACACCTTC | CASSPDRGYGYTF
TRBJ1-2 | NA | TRBV6-6 | NA | TGTGCCAGCAGGACGGAGATCCCCTCGTCTGGCTACACCTTC | CASRTEIPSSGYTF
TRBJ1-5 | few | TRBV2 | NA | TGTGCCAGCAAATCTTTGGCAGAGTCCCAGCCCCAGCATTTT | CASKSLAESQPQHF
TRBJ2-5 | few | TRBV4-1 | TRBD2 | TGCGCCAGCAGCCCCGGGACTACAATACCCCCAATTCTGTCGACAAAGTACTTC | CASSPGTTIPPILSTKYF